This T cell receptor (beta chain) was sequenced during a study of T cells in Graves' hyperthyroidism and ophthalmopathy. Hyperthyroidism patients were newly diagnosed, had disease duration under 2 months, and were aged 18 to 65 years. Lactation, pregnancy, other autoimmune disease or uncontrolled infection led to exclusion of patients. Source material for PBMCs was more than 7.5 ml fresh peripheral blood. It was RNA transcripts that yielded the amplified TCR beta CDR3 regions. With the HTBI primer set, the TCR CDR3 went through a first round of RT-PCR. MiXCR, applied by TCRdb to the multiplex PCR reads, yields one record per CDR3 protein. The table includes 250,000 or so distinct CDR3 sequences, about 16% detected once. Trimming pared 7 bases from V and 0 bases from J, leaving 16 bases between. Per the germline V gene, CDR1 is SEHNR and CDR2 is FQNEAQ (reference sequence). The CDR3 covers 16 residues.

The J gene is TRBJ2-1, the V gene TRBV7-9; possible D gene TRBD2, 5 bases. Sequencing used blood. The clonotype was recovered from a woman between 45 and 60 years old with Graves' hyperthyroidism that later progressed to Graves' ophthalmopathy. CDR3 DNA sequence: TGTGCCAGCATCTCCCCTCTAGCATTCTCCTACAATGAGCAGTTCTTC. Residues: CASISPLAFSYNEQFF.